The 15 T cell receptor beta chains in this list originate from one sample, sequenced in a study of monozygotic twins with inflammatory bowel disease. From its re-call of the 5' RACE reads, TCRdb lists each CDR3 protein once, without DNA. The sample data list some 150,000 distinct CDR3 sequences. The specimen sequenced was blood. Receptors were obtained from a human donor with ulcerative colitis or Crohn's disease, or a healthy co-twin of an affected twin (not recorded which).

The chain is built from TRBV7-9 and TRBJ2-7. Germline V CDR1 and CDR2: SEHNR, FQNEAQ (reference sequence). The CDR3 covers 14 residues. The CDR3 spells CASSLGGFSYEQYF.

CDR3 loop: CSAREGRGFGGYTF. The chain uses TRBV20-1 and TRBJ1-2; without DNA, the TCRdb call of TRBD1 cannot be checked. CDR1 is DFQATT, CDR2 SNEGSKA, per germline (reference sequence). The CDR3 runs 14 residues.

The chain has TRBV7-2 and TRBJ2-3. Germline loops: CDR1 SGHTA, CDR2 FQGNSA. CDR3 length equals 12 residues. This CDR3 is CASSPTTDTQYF.

V is TRBV7-2 and J is TRBJ2-7. Germline V gene data show CDR1 as SGHTA and CDR2 as FQGNSA. The length of the CDR3 is 14 residues. CDR3 residues: CASSLSWDTYEQYF. The entire variable domain, with the rest obtained from reference TRBV7-2 and TRBJ2-7, is as follows: GAGVSQSPSNKVTEKGKDVELRCDPISGHTALYWYRQSLGQGLEFLIYFQGNSAPDKSGLPSDRFSAERTGGSVSTLTIQRTQQEDSAVYLCASSLSWDTYEQYFGPGTRLTVT.

This chain connects TRBV20-1 to TRBJ1-2; TCRdb calls TRBD1, which cannot be checked without DNA. The CDR3 extends over 15 amino acids. The V gene's germline CDR1 is DFQATT and CDR2 SNEGSKA (reference sequence). CDR3 loop: CSARGYGQGNYGYTF.

The chain carries TRBV5-1 and TRBJ1-6; the D call from TCRdb, TRBD1, cannot be confirmed without DNA. The CDR3 contains 17 residues. Germline V gene sequence: CDR1 SGHRS, CDR2 YFSETQ. The CDR3 is CASSLVPRRPDNSPLHF.

The chain recombines TRBV6-4 with TRBJ2-1; there is no DNA to check the TCRdb D call of TRBD2. The germline V gene encodes CDR1 MRHNA and CDR2 SNTAGT. The CDR3 length is 16 residues. CDR3 sequence reads: CASRGLAGGAYNEQFF.

The J gene is TRBJ2-1, the V gene TRBV15. From germline, CDR1 is LNHNV and CDR2 YYDKDF (reference sequence). The CDR3 is 16 residues long. CDR3 in amino acids: CATSRDAVVAYNEQFF.

The V and J genes are TRBV28 and TRBJ2-5; as DNA is missing, the TRBD1 call by TCRdb cannot be tested. The CDR3 is 15 amino acids. Germline V gene lookup returns CDR1 MDHEN and CDR2 SYDVKM. CDR3 protein: CASRFHGRARETQYF.

This chain joins TRBV7-2 and TRBJ1-4. CDR1 is SGHTA and CDR2 is FQGNSA in the germline V gene. CDR3 length: 15 amino acids. CDR3 sequence reads: CASSLSAADNEKLFF. Full variable domain (remainder filled in from reference TRBV7-2 and TRBJ1-4): GAGVSQSPSNKVTEKGKDVELRCDPISGHTALYWYRQSLGQGLEFLIYFQGNSAPDKSGLPSDRFSAERTGGSVSTLTIQRTQQEDSAVYLCASSLSAADNEKLFFGSGTQLSVL.

The V call is TRBV7-2, the J call TRBJ2-5; the D call from TCRdb, TRBD2, cannot be confirmed without DNA. Germline assignment: CDR1 SGHTA and CDR2 FQGNSA. This CDR3 region has 15 residues. The CDR3 loop is CASRTKAGGPETQYF.

The chain couples TRBV7-6 to TRBJ2-1. CDR1 SGHVS and CDR2 FNYEAQ come from the germline V gene. The length of the CDR3 is 15 residues. The chain's CDR3 is CASSLTRSSYNEQFF. The variable domain in full, with the rest retrieved from reference TRBV7-6 and TRBJ2-1, is GAGVSQSPRYKVTKRGQDVALRCDPISGHVSLYWYRQALGQGPEFLTYFNYEAQQDKSGLPNDRFSAERPEGSISTLTIQRTEQRDSAMYRCASSLTRSSYNEQFFGPGTRLTVL.

V usage is TRBV7-8 and J usage is TRBJ1-1; TCRdb returns TRBD1, unconfirmable since there is no DNA. This CDR3 is 15 amino acids long. Germline values: CDR1 SGHVS, CDR2 FQNEAQ. The chain's CDR3 is CASSPRGRRNTEAFF.

Here the CDR3 reads CASSILRGGSYRDEQYF. The chain recombines TRBV9 with TRBJ2-7; TCRdb gives TRBD1 as the D gene, but with no DNA this cannot be confirmed. Germline assignment: CDR1 SGDLS and CDR2 YYNGEE. This CDR3 comprises 17 residues.

CDR3 sequence: CASSKPDLGTQYF. J is TRBJ2-5 and V is TRBV28. Germline V gene lookup returns CDR1 MDHEN and CDR2 SYDVKM. This CDR3 is 13 amino acids long.